These 19 T cell receptor beta chains share one sample of origin, sequenced in a study of CD8+ T cells in alopecia areata. Investigators isolated RNA and reverse transcribed it into cDNA to act as the sequencing template. Data came from immunoSEQ multiplex PCR; TCRdb stores just in-frame clones and leaves some out. The sample contains 200,000 to 250,000 clones, about 50% of which appear only once. The sample's treatment: oral pan-JAK inhibitor, 5-10 mg twice daily. The source was CD4+ T cells sorted from blood, collected at week 4, from a patient treated with tofacitinib. The origin of the receptors is a human donor with alopecia areata.

This chain uses TRBV10-3 with TRBJ1-1, with a possible D match to TRBD1 (5 bases). CDR1 ENHRY and CDR2 SYGVKD come from the germline V gene. The CDR3 sequence is 15 residues long. Deletions cut 5 bases from V and 0 bases from J, with 13 bases between. The CDR3 loop is CAISSSGDVNTEAFF. In DNA, the CDR3 is TGTGCCATCAGTTCCTCGGGGGACGTGAACACTGAAGCTTTCTTT.

There are a few counts of this clone. The chain couples TRBV30 to TRBJ1-5; D is unclear. CDR1 is GTSNPN, CDR2 SVGIG, per germline (reference sequence). The length of the CDR3 is 13 residues. V lost 0 bases and J lost 7, with 10 bases in between. This CDR3 reads CAWSVQNGQPQHF. The CDR3, as DNA: TGTGCCTGGAGTGTACAGAATGGCCAGCCCCAGCATTTT.

Comment on this clone: This specimen includes other DNA sequences encoding the same CDR3. This chain connects TRBV18 to TRBJ2-3; D gene unclear. This CDR3 is built from 11 residues. Looked up from germline, CDR1 is KGHSH and CDR2 is LQKENI. The ends were cut back, 6 bases at V and 0 bases at J, with 1 base in the middle. CDR3 loop: CASSSTDTQYF. CDR3 sequence (DNA): TGTGCCAGCTCGAGCACAGATACGCAGTATTTT. Drawing the rest from reference TRBV18 and TRBJ2-3, the complete variable domain is NAGVMQNPRHLVRRRGQEARLRCSPMKGHSHVYWYRQLPEEGLKFMVYLQKENIIDESGMPKERFSAEFPKEGPSILRIQQVVRGDSAAYFCASSSTDTQYFGPGTRLTVL.

The gene calls are TRBV5-1 and TRBJ2-5; D possibly corresponds to TRBD1 (6 bases). Germline loops: CDR1 SGHRS, CDR2 YFSETQ. Trimming left V 6 bases short and J 5 bases short, with 17 bases between. The CDR3 runs 14 residues. This CDR3 reads CASKMGAPGETQYF. The DNA of the CDR3 is TGCGCCAGCAAAATGGGGGCTCCGGGGGAGACCCAGTACTTC.

This clone was recorded a few times. The rearrangement links TRBV5-6 to TRBJ1-5; D is ambiguous. V was cut by 2 bases and J by 3 bases, with 12 bases left in between. The germline gives CDR1 SGHDT, CDR2 YYEEEE. The length of the CDR3 is 15 residues. CDR3: CASSFGLQINQPQHF. As DNA, the CDR3 is TGTGCCAGCAGCTTTGGTCTACAGATCAATCAGCCCCAGCATTTT.

This clone turned up a few times. The rearrangement uses TRBV5-1 and TRBJ1-5; D is undetermined. The CDR3 is made up of 13 amino acids. V lost 2 bases and J lost 4, with 7 bases in between. Germline CDR1 is SGHRS and CDR2 is YFSETQ. The CDR3 region is CASSLGLNQPQHF. CDR3 nucleotides: TGCGCCAGCAGCTTAGGCCTTAATCAGCCCCAGCATTTT.

The chain carries TRBV30 and TRBJ1-2, with D unclear. Trimming cost V 3 bases and J 0 bases, with 8 bases left between them. This CDR3 contains 13 residues. Germline lookup yields CDR1 GTSNPN and CDR2 SVGIG (reference sequence). This chain's CDR3 is CAWRSPPNYGYTF. The CDR3 DNA sequence: TGTGCCTGGAGATCCCCCCCTAACTATGGCTACACCTTC.

This clone was observed a few times. The rearrangement uses TRBV28 and TRBJ2-3; TRBD1 is a possible D gene (5 bases). V was cut by 6 bases and J by 0 bases, with 7 bases left in between. The CDR3 length is 13 residues. CDR1 and CDR2 from the germline V gene are MDHEN and SYDVKM. CDR3: CASRSGSTDTQYF. The CDR3 nucleotides read TGTGCCAGCAGATCAGGGAGCACAGATACGCAGTATTTT.

This clone was detected only once. This chain links TRBV27 with TRBJ2-3, with D hard to call. In germline, CDR1 is MNHEY, CDR2 SMNVEV (reference sequence). The ends were cut back, 6 bases at V and 6 bases at J, with 16 bases in the middle. The CDR3 is 14 residues long. This CDR3 is CASSEISPGDTQYF. The CDR3 DNA reads TGTGCCAGCAGCGAAATATCCCCCGGGGATACGCAGTATTTT.

V is TRBV2 and J is TRBJ1-6, with 7 bases fitting TRBD1. J lost 10 bases, V lost 6 bases, and 6 bases had no gene match. Germline V CDR1 and CDR2: SNHLY, FYNNEI. The CDR3 is 13 amino acids. Written as DNA, the CDR3 is TGTGCCAGCAGGGACGACAGGGCGTCACCCCTCCACTTT. Protein: CASRDDRASPLHF.

The chain links TRBV30 to TRBJ1-2, with D maybe TRBD1 (5 bases). Germline assignment: CDR1 GTSNPN and CDR2 SVGIG (reference sequence). Trimming removed 4 bases at V and 4 bases at J, with 13 bases between. The CDR3 extends over 13 amino acids. The CDR3 here is CAWIRDGIYGYTF. CDR3 bases: TGTGCCTGGATCCGGGACGGTATCTATGGCTACACCTTC.

This clone was seen only a few times. V gene TRBV7-2 combines with J gene TRBJ1-6, with D hard to call. The V gene lost 2 bases and the J gene lost 7 bases, with 9 bases spanning the gap. CDR3 size: 14 residues. Germline lookup yields CDR1 SGHTA and CDR2 FQGNSA. The CDR3 DNA sequence: TGTGCCAGCAGCTTATCGGTGAGGAATTCACCCCTCCACTTT. Protein: CASSLSVRNSPLHF.

This clone has more than one count but fewer than ten. The chain carries TRBV14 and TRBJ1-2; D ambiguous. This CDR3 is built from 14 residues. V gave up 0 bases and J gave up 6 bases, with 11 bases separating them. From germline, CDR1 is SGHDN and CDR2 FVKESK. CDR3 in amino acids: CASSQDMWSHGYTF. The CDR3 DNA is TGTGCCAGCAGCCAAGATATGTGGAGCCATGGCTACACCTTC.

The gene calls are TRBV9 and TRBJ2-3; D is unclear. The CDR3 contains 16 residues. Trimming stripped 0 bases from V and 6 bases from J, with 17 bases between. The germline V gene has CDR1 SGDLS and CDR2 YYNGEE. CDR3 DNA: TGTGCCAGCAGCGTAGGTAGTAGCAGTTTGATCGATACGCAGTATTTT. It codes for CASSVGSSSLIDTQYF.

In regard to this clone: The same CDR3 also results from other DNA sequences found in this sample. The chain is built from TRBV5-1 and TRBJ2-1; D unresolved. Trimming cost V 0 bases and J 2 bases, with 3 bases left between them. Looked up from germline, CDR1 is SGHRS and CDR2 is YFSETQ. This CDR3 has 13 amino acids. For the CDR3, the DNA is TGCGCCAGCAGCTTGGGAACCTACAATGAGCAGTTCTTC. Translated, it gives CASSLGTYNEQFF.

This clone was counted only a few times. The V gene is TRBV14, the J gene TRBJ2-7; TRBD1 agrees at 8 bases. Germline CDR1 reads SGHDN; CDR2 reads FVKESK. This CDR3 spans 15 amino acids. V shed 0 bases, J shed 3 bases, and the junction held 4 bases outside the gene matches. CDR3 sequence: CASSQDIQGDYEQYF. The CDR3, as DNA: TGTGCCAGCAGCCAAGATATACAGGGGGACTACGAGCAGTACTTC.

This clone was seen once. The chain joins TRBV5-1 to TRBJ1-2; a possible D gene is TRBD1 (5 bases). Deletions cut 0 bases from V and 7 bases from J, with 10 bases between. There are 13 residues in the CDR3. Germline V gene sequence: CDR1 SGHRS, CDR2 YFSETQ. CDR3 nucleotides: TGCGCCAGCAGCTTGGAGGGGTACGGTGGCTACACCTTC. Translating it yields CASSLEGYGGYTF.

The rearrangement joins TRBV2 to TRBJ2-4; possible D gene TRBD1, 6 bases. This CDR3 region has 15 residues. The V end lost 7 bases, the J end lost 1 base, and 14 bases lay between the germline ends. Germline V CDR1 and CDR2: SNHLY, FYNNEI. The CDR3 sequence: CASNQGMVAKNIQYF. The CDR3 nucleotides read TGTGCCAGCAACCAGGGGATGGTCGCCAAAAACATTCAGTACTTC.

This chain uses TRBV2 with TRBJ1-2; TRBD1 agrees at 9 bases. J was trimmed by 6 bases and V by 7 bases; bases with no gene match: 6. The CDR3 sequence is 13 residues long. Per germline, CDR1 SNHLY and CDR2 FYNNEI. The chain's CDR3 is CASMDRGGNGYTF. CDR3 in DNA: TGTGCCAGCATGGACAGGGGAGGGAATGGCTACACCTTC.